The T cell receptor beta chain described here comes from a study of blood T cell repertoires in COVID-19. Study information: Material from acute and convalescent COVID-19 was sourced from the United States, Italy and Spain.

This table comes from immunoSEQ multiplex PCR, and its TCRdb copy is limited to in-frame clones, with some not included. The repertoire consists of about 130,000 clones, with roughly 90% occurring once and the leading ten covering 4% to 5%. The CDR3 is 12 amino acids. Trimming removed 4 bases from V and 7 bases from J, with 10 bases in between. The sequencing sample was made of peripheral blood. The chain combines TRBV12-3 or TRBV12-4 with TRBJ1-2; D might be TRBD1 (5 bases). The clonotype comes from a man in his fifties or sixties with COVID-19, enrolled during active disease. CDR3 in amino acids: CASSSPQGGYTF. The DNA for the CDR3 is TGTGCCAGCAGTTCGCCCCAGGGTGGCTACACCTTC.